One sample yielded the 25 T cell receptor beta chains listed below, sequenced in a study of PD-L1 blockade in urothelial cancer. The protocol was immunoSEQ multiplex PCR, while the TCRdb copy is restricted to in-frame clones and leaves out a portion. The sample holds some 87,000 clones, over 75% seen once. The time point here: pretreatment peripheral blood. The sequenced sample was PBMCs, obtained around atezolizumab (anti-PD-L1) treatment. The source of these receptors is a man aged 55 to 70 with urothelial cancer.

V is TRBV9 and J is TRBJ2-7; 7 bases match TRBD1. Trimming took 0 bases from V and 0 from J; bases not matched to a gene: 3. This CDR3 contains 15 residues. CDR1 SGDLS and CDR2 YYNGEE come from the germline V gene. CDR3 DNA: TGTGCCAGCAGCGTAGGTGGGACAGTCTCCTACGAGCAGTACTTC. Its translation: CASSVGGTVSYEQYF.

The chain recombines TRBV12-5 with TRBJ2-3; 9 bases are shared with TRBD2. Per the germline V gene, CDR1 is LGHNT and CDR2 is FRNRAP. This CDR3 is built from 16 residues. CDR3 sequence reads: CATQLPGGGATDTQYF. The CDR3 DNA reads as TGTGCCACCCAACTCCCCGGCGGGGGGGCCACAGATACGCAGTATTTT. Complete variable domain (other parts from reference TRBV12-5 and TRBJ2-3): DARVTQTPRHKVTEMGQEVTMRCQPILGHNTVFWYRQTMMQGLELLAYFRNRAPLDDSGMPKDRFSAEMPDATLATLKIQPSEPRDSAVYFCATQLPGGGATDTQYFGPGTRLTVL.

This clone was observed a single time. The chain employs TRBV28 and TRBJ1-1; D ambiguous. This CDR3 region has 15 residues. The germline CDR1 and CDR2 sequences are MDHEN and SYDVKM. With 5 bases removed from V and 4 bases from J, the gap between germline ends came to 17 bases. This chain's CDR3 is CASSNPDLRPTEAFF. DNA of the CDR3: TGTGCCAGCAGTAACCCCGATCTCAGGCCCACTGAAGCTTTCTTT.

This clone was picked up a small number of times. The chain links TRBV27 to TRBJ1-2; TRBD1 aligns across 10 bases. Germline V gives CDR1 MNHEY, CDR2 SMNVEV (reference sequence). Trimming took 8 bases from V and 8 from J; bases not matched to a gene: 2. This CDR3 contains 11 residues. The CDR3 reads CASGDRGGYTF. The CDR3 region has the DNA TGTGCCAGCGGGGACAGGGGCGGCTACACCTTC.

This clone was observed once. This chain links TRBV5-1 with TRBJ1-1; 10 bases match TRBD1. The CDR3 has 13 amino acids. CDR1 and CDR2 from the germline V gene are SGHRS and YFSETQ. V was pared by 2 bases and J by 6 bases, with 1 base of the junction left unmatched. The CDR3 DNA reads as TGCGCCAGCAGCTTCGGACAGGGGGCTGAAGCTTTCTTT. Its translation: CASSFGQGAEAFF.

J is TRBJ2-7 and V is TRBV5-1, with a tentative D call TRBD1 (6 bases). From germline, CDR1 is SGHRS and CDR2 YFSETQ. V shed 5 bases and J shed 2 bases, with 11 bases lying between them. The CDR3 contains 13 residues. The CDR3 here is CASRRDITYEQYF. CDR3 nucleotides: TGCGCCAGCAGAAGGGACATCACCTACGAGCAGTACTTC. Full variable domain (outside the CDR3, taken from reference TRBV5-1 and TRBJ2-7): KAGVTQTPRYLIKTRGQQVTLSCSPISGHRSVSWYQQTPGQGLQFLFEYFSETQRNKGNFPGRFSGRQFSNSRSEMNVSTLELGDSALYLCASRRDITYEQYFGPGTRLTVT.

The genes are TRBV7-8 and TRBJ1-2; 7 bases are shared with TRBD1. The V and J ends lost 4 bases and 4 bases, in that order; junction bases with no gene match: 3. This CDR3 has 13 residues. Germline V CDR1 and CDR2: SGHVS, FQNEAQ. The CDR3 coding sequence is TGTGCCAGCAGCTCACAGGGGATCTATGGCTACACCTTC. It codes for CASSSQGIYGYTF.

The chain joins TRBV2 to TRBJ2-1, with 8 bases matching TRBD1. Germline-derived CDR1 and CDR2 are SNHLY and FYNNEI. V shed 6 bases, J shed 0 bases, and the junction held 4 bases outside the gene matches. The CDR3 spans 15 residues. This CDR3 reads CASSRDRGSYNEQFF. Here the CDR3 DNA reads TGTGCCAGCAGCCGAGACAGGGGCTCCTACAATGAGCAGTTCTTC.

This rearrangement joins TRBV20-1 to TRBJ1-6; tentative D call: TRBD1 (5 bases). The CDR3 is made up of 11 amino acids. The ends were cut back, 5 bases at V and 7 bases at J, with 6 bases in the middle. Germline loops: CDR1 DFQATT, CDR2 SNEGSKA (reference sequence). In nucleotides, the CDR3 is TGCAGTGCTCGACAGAATTCACCCCTCCACTTT. Translated: CSARQNSPLHF.

The chain employs TRBV21-1 and TRBJ1-6; the listed D gene, TRBD1, was not tested against the DNA. TRBV21-1 is designated a pseudogene. There are 20 residues in the CDR3. CDR3 loop: CASSKGRVQGTYLYNSPLHF. In DNA, the CDR3 is TGTGCCAGCAGCAAAGGAAGGGTGCAGGGGACGTACCTCTATAATTCACCCCTCCACTTT.

This chain connects TRBV6-5 to TRBJ2-7; TRBD1 might be the D (6 bases). The CDR3 runs to 12 residues. V gave up 8 bases and J gave up 3 bases, with 11 bases separating them. Germline lookup yields CDR1 MNHEY and CDR2 SVGAGI. The CDR3 is CASRRDNYEQYF. The DNA of the CDR3 is TGTGCCAGCCGCAGGGACAACTACGAGCAGTACTTC.

The chain uses TRBV7-8 and TRBJ2-7; D might be TRBD1 (5 bases). CDR1 is SGHVS, CDR2 FQNEAQ, per germline. Trimming removed 1 base from V and 5 bases from J, with 12 bases in between. This CDR3 has 14 residues. This CDR3 is CASSLEGWGHEQYF. DNA of the CDR3: TGTGCCAGCAGCTTAGAGGGGTGGGGCCACGAGCAGTACTTC. Drawing the rest from reference TRBV7-8 and TRBJ2-7, the complete variable domain is GAGVSQSPRYKVAKRGQDVALRCDPISGHVSLFWYQQALGQGPEFLTYFQNEAQLDKSGLPSDRFFAERPEGSVSTLKIQRTQQEDSAVYLCASSLEGWGHEQYFGPGTRLTVT.

The chain links TRBV4-2 to TRBJ2-1, with 12 positions matching TRBD2. Germline V gene lookup returns CDR1 LGHNA and CDR2 YNFKEQ. J was trimmed by 5 bases and V by 4 bases; bases with no gene match: 6. The CDR3 is 16 residues long. CDR3 sequence reads: CASSRLAGAPNNEQFF. The CDR3 nucleotides are TGTGCCAGCAGCCGACTAGCGGGAGCCCCTAACAATGAGCAGTTCTTC.

The chain uses TRBV10-2 and TRBJ2-1; 12 nucleotides align to TRBD2. The V and J ends lost 3 bases and 4 bases, in that order; junction bases with no gene match: 1. The CDR3 sequence is 15 residues long. Germline V gives CDR1 WSHSY, CDR2 SAAADI. The CDR3 sequence is CASSDLAGGYNEQFF. The CDR3 coding sequence is TGCGCCAGCAGTGACCTAGCGGGAGGGTACAATGAGCAGTTCTTC.

This clone came up once. The chain's CDR3 is CASSQDRGTESYEQYF. The CDR3 DNA reads TGCGCCAGCAGCCAAGATCGAGGGACAGAGTCCTACGAGCAGTACTTC. J is TRBJ2-7 and V is TRBV4-1, with 7 bases identical to TRBD1. CDR1 MGHRA and CDR2 YSYEKL come from the germline V gene. V lost 0 bases to trimming and J lost 1 base; unmatched junction nucleotides: 6. This CDR3 comprises 16 residues.

The chain carries TRBV28 and TRBJ2-7, with 8 bases lining up with TRBD1. V lost 6 bases and J lost 2; bases outside the gene matches: 6. Germline CDR1 is MDHEN and CDR2 is SYDVKM. The CDR3 spans 14 residues. CDR3 loop: CASRKGQETYEQYF. CDR3 bases: TGTGCCAGCAGGAAGGGACAGGAGACCTACGAGCAGTACTTC. Together with reference TRBV28 and TRBJ2-7, the CDR3 gives the full variable domain: DVKVTQSSRYLVKRTGEKVFLECVQDMDHENMFWYRQDPGLGLRLIYFSYDVKMKEKGDIPEGYSVSREKKERFSLILESASTNQTSMYLCASRKGQETYEQYFGPGTRLTVT.

V and J are TRBV5-1 and TRBJ2-2; 7 bases are shared with TRBD1. The CDR3 has 15 residues. V trimming: 5 bases; J trimming: 7 bases; junction bases outside the gene matches: 11. CDR1 SGHRS and CDR2 YFSETQ come from the germline V gene. The CDR3 bases are TGCGCCAGCAGTTCGACAGGGAAGATGCACGGGGAGCTGTTTTTT. Protein sequence: CASSSTGKMHGELFF.

This chain joins TRBV11-1 and TRBJ1-2, with 8 bases aligning to TRBD1. The CDR3 has 13 residues. CDR1 and CDR2 from the germline V gene are SGHAT and FQDESV (reference sequence). The V and J ends lost 7 bases and 7 bases, in that order; junction bases with no gene match: 8. DNA of the CDR3: TGTGCCAGCACCTATTCAGGGGGCTTTGGCTACACCTTC. Protein product: CASTYSGGFGYTF.

This sequence joins TRBV28 and TRBJ1-2; the D is unclear. Trimming cost V 3 bases and J 5 bases, with 7 bases left between them. The CDR3 is 12 amino acids. Germline V lookup: CDR1 MDHEN, CDR2 SYDVKM. CDR3 DNA sequence: TGTGCCAGCAGTTTCGTCCGGTATGGCTACACCTTC. Translated: CASSFVRYGYTF.

The rearrangement joins TRBV19 to TRBJ1-2; D possibly corresponds to TRBD1 (5 bases). This CDR3 is 13 amino acids long. Per the germline V gene, CDR1 is LNHDA and CDR2 is SQIVND (reference sequence). Deletions cut 10 bases from V and 8 bases from J, with 20 bases between. The CDR3 DNA sequence: TGTGCCACCAGTGGGGTGCAGGGCGGCGGCTACACCTTC. Protein: CATSGVQGGGYTF.

The chain is built from TRBV5-1 and TRBJ2-1; 11 nucleotides match TRBD2. CDR3 length equals 16 residues. Trimming cost V 1 base and J 6 bases; bases outside gene matches: 6. Germline values: CDR1 SGHRS, CDR2 YFSETQ. The CDR3 sequence: CASSLSGLAGANEQFF. The CDR3 DNA sequence: TGCGCCAGCAGCTTGTCCGGACTAGCGGGCGCCAATGAGCAGTTCTTC.

The gene calls are TRBV27 and TRBJ1-6; D is undetermined. Per the germline V gene, CDR1 is MNHEY and CDR2 is SMNVEV (reference sequence). Trimming left V 7 bases short and J 0 bases short, with 7 bases between. The length of the CDR3 is 14 residues. The DNA of the CDR3 is TGTGCCAGCATGTACAGCTCCTATAATTCACCCCTCCACTTT. Its protein is CASMYSSYNSPLHF.

This clone showed up just a few times. This chain uses TRBV11-2 with TRBJ2-7; TRBD1 aligns across 8 bases. Germline CDR1 and CDR2: SGHAT and FQNNGV. The ends lost 5 bases at V and 2 bases at J; junction bases unmatched: 8. The CDR3 runs 15 residues. The DNA of the CDR3 is TGTGCCAGCAGCCATGTGGGGGGACAGGCCTACGAGCAGTACTTC. Protein product: CASSHVGGQAYEQYF.

The DNA of the CDR3 is TGTGCCAGCAGAGCTGGGGGGGGGCTCCAGCCCCAGCATTTT. Residues: CASRAGGGLQPQHF. V is TRBV7-8 and J is TRBJ1-5, with a possible D match to TRBD1 (6 bases). Germline lookup yields CDR1 SGHVS and CDR2 FQNEAQ. The CDR3 is 14 residues long. V dropped 6 bases and J dropped 7 bases, with 16 bases sitting between them.

The J gene is TRBJ2-7, the V gene TRBV28; 7 bases are a match to TRBD1. CDR3 length equals 15 residues. V lost 6 bases, J lost 7 bases, and 15 bases stayed unmatched. CDR1 and CDR2 (germline): MDHEN, SYDVKM. The CDR3: CASRKMTGLQGEQYF. CDR3 nucleotide sequence: TGTGCCAGCAGAAAAATGACAGGGTTGCAGGGGGAGCAGTACTTC.